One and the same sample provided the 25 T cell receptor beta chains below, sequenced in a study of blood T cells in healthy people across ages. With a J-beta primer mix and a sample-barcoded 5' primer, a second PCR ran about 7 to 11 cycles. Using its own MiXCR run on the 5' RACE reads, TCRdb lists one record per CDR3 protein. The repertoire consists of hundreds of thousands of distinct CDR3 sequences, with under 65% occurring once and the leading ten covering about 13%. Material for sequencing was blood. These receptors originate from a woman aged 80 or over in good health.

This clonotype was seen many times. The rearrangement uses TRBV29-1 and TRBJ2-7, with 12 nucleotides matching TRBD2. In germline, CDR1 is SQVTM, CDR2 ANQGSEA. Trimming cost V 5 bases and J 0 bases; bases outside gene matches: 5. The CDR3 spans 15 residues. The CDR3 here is CSVTGLAGSSYEQYF. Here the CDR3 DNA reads TGCAGCGTTACCGGACTAGCGGGGAGCTCCTACGAGCAGTACTTC.

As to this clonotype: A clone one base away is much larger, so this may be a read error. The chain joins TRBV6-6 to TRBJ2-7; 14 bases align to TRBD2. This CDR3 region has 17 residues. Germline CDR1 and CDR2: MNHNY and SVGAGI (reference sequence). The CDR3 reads CAGSRGLAGGIYNEQYF. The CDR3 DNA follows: TGTGCCGGCAGCCGTGGACTAGCGGGGGGTATATACAATGAGCAGTACTTC.

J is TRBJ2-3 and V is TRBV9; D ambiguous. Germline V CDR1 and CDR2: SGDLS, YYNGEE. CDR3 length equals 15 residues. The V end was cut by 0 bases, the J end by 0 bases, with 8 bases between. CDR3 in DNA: TGTGCCAGCAGCGTAGGGTGCCCTAGCACAGATACGCAGTATTTT. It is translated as CASSVGCPSTDTQYF.

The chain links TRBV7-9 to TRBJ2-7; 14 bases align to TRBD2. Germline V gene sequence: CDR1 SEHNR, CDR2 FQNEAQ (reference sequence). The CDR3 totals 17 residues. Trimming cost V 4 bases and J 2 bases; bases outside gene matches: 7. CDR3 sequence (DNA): TGTGCCAGCAGCTCCCTGGGACTAGCGGGGGCCCCCTACGAGCAGTACTTC. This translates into CASSSLGLAGAPYEQYF.

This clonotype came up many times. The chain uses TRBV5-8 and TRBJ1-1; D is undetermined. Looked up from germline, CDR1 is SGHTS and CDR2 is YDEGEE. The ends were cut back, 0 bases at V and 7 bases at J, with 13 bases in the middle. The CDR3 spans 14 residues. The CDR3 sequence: CASSLAQVIDEAFF. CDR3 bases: TGTGCCAGCAGCTTGGCCCAGGTTATCGATGAAGCTTTCTTT. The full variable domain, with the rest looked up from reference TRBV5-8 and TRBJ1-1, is EAGVTQSPTHLIKTRGQQATLRCSPISGHTSVYWYQQALGLGLQFLLWYDEGEERNRGNFPPRFSGRQFPNYSSELNVNALELEDSALYLCASSLAQVIDEAFFGQGTRLTVV.

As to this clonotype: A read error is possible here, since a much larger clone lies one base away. CDR3: CTSTPRGAVWTDTQYF. The CDR3 bases are TGTACCAGCACCCCAAGGGGGGCGGTTTGGACAGATACGCAGTATTTT. The chain links TRBV27 to TRBJ2-3; the D gene could be TRBD1 or TRBD2 (6 bases each). CDR1 is MNHEY and CDR2 is SMNVEV in the germline V gene (reference sequence). CDR3 size: 16 residues.

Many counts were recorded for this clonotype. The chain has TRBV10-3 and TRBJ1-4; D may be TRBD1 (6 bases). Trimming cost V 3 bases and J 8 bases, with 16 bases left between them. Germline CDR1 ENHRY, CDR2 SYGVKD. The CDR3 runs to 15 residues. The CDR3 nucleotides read TGTGCCATCAGTGACCCAGGGGTTTCGGAGGAAAAACTGTTTTTT. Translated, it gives CAISDPGVSEEKLFF.

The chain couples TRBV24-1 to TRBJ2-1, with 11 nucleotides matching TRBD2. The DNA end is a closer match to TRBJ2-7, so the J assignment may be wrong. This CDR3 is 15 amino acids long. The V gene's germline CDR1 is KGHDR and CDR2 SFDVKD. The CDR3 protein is CATSDPTSGDNEQYF. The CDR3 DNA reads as TGTGCCACCAGTGACCCGACTAGCGGGGACAATGAGCAGTACTTC.

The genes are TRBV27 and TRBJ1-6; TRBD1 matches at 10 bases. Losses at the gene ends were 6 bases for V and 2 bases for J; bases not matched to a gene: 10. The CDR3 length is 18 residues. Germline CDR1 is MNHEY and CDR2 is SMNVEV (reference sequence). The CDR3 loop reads CASRRTGGPFPYNSPLHF. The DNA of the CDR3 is TGTGCCAGCAGGAGGACAGGGGGACCTTTCCCCTATAATTCACCCCTCCACTTT.

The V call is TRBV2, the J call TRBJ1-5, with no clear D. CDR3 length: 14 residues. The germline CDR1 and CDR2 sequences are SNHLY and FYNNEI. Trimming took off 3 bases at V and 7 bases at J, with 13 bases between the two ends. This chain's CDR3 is CASSDSLTRQPQHF. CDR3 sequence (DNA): TGTGCCAGCAGTGACAGCCTCACAAGGCAGCCCCAGCATTTT.

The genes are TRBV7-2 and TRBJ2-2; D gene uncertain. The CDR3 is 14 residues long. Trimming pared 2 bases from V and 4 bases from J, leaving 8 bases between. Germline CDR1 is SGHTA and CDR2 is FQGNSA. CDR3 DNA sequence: TGTGCCAGCAGCTTATCGGGTGGCACCGGGGAGCTGTTTTTT. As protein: CASSLSGGTGELFF. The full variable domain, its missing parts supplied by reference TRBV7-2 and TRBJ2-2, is GAGVSQSPSNKVTEKGKDVELRCDPISGHTALYWYRQSLGQGLEFLIYFQGNSAPDKSGLPSDRFSAERTGGSVSTLTIQRTQQEDSAVYLCASSLSGGTGELFFGEGSRLTVL.

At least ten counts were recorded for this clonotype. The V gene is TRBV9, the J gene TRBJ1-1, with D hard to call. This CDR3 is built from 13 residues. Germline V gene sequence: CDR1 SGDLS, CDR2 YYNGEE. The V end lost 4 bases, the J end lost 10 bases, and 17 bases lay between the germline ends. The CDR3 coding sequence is TGTGCCAGCAGCCCCCCGGCGGACCCGGCAGCTTTCTTT. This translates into CASSPPADPAAFF.

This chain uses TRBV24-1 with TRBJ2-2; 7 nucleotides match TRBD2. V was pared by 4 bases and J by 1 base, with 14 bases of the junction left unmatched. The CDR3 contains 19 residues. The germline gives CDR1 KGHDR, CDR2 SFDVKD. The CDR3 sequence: CATSDPRTSGYLNTGELFF. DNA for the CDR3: TGTGCCACCAGTGACCCGAGGACTAGTGGGTATCTGAACACCGGGGAGCTGTTTTTT.

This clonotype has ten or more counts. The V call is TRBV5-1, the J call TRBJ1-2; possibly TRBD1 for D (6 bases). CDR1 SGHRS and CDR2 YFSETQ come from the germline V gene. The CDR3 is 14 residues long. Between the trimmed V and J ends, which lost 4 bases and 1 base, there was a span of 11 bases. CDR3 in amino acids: CASSVHRDNYGYTF. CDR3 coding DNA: TGCGCCAGCAGCGTCCACAGGGATAACTATGGCTACACCTTC.

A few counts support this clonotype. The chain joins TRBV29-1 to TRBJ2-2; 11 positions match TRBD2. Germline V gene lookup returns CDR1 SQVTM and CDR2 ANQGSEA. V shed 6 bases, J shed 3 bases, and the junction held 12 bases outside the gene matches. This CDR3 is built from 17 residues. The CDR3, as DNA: TGCAGCGTCGGCTACATAGCGGGAGGGCCTGACACCGGGGAGCTGTTTTTT. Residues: CSVGYIAGGPDTGELFF.

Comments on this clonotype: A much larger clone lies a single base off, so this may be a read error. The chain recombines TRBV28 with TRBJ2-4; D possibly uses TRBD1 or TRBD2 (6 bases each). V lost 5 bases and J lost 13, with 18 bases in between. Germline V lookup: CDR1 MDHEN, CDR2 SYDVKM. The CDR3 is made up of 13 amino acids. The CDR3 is CASSGGTSAKQYF. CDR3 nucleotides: TGTGCCAGCAGTGGAGGGACATCAGCCAAGCAGTACTTC.

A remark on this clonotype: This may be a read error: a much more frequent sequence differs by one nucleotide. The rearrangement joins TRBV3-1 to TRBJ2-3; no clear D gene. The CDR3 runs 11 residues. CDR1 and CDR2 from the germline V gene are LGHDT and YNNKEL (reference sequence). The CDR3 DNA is TGTGCCAGCAGCAAAGAAGATACGCAGTATTTT. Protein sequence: CASSKEDTQYF.

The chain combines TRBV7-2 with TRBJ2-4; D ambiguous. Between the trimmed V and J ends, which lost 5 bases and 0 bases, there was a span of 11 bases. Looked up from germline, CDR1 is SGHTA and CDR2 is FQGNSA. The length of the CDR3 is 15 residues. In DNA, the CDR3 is TGTGCCAGCAGCCGTCAGACGGTAGCCAAAAACATTCAGTACTTC. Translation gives CASSRQTVAKNIQYF.

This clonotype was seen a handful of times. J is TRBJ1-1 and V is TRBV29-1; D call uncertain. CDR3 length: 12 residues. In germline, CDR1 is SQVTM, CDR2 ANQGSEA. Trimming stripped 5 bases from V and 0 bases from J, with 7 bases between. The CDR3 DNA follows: TGCAGCGTTATCAAGGTGAACACTGAAGCTTTCTTT. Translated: CSVIKVNTEAFF.

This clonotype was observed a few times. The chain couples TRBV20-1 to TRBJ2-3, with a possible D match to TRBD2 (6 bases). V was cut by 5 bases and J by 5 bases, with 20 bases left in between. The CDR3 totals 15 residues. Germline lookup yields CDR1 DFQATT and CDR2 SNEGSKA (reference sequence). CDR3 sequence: CSAPKPLAKGDTQYF. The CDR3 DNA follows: TGCAGTGCTCCGAAGCCCCTAGCGAAGGGAGATACGCAGTATTTT.

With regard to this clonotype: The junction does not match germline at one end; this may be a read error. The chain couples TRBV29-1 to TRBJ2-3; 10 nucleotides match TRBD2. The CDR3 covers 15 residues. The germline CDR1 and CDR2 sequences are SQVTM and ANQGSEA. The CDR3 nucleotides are TGCAGCGTTGAAGAAGAACTAGCGGGGAGGGATACGCGGTATTTT. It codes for CSVEEELAGRDTRYF.

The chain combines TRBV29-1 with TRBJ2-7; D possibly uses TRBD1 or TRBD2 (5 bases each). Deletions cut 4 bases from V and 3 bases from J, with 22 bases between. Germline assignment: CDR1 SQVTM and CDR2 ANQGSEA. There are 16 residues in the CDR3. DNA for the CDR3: TGCAGCGTTGTCGTACTCCGGGTGGGGGTGCACTACGAGCAGTACTTC. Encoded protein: CSVVVLRVGVHYEQYF.

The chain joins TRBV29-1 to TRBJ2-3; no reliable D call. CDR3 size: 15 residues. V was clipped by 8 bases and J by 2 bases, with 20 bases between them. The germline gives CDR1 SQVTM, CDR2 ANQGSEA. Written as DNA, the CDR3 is TGCAGCCCCGGCGGAAAGGCCAAATTCACAGATACGCAGTATTTT. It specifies CSPGGKAKFTDTQYF.

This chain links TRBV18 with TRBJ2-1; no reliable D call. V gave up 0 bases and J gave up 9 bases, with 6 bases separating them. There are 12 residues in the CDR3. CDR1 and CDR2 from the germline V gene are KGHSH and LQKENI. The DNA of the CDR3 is TGTGCCAGCTCACCACCCCAGGCTGAGCAGTTCTTC. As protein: CASSPPQAEQFF.

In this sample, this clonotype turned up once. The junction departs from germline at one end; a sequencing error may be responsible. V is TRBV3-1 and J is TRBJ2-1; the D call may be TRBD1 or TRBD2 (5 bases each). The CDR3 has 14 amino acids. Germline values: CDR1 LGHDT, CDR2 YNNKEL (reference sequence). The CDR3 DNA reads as TGTACCAGCAGGAAGGGCCCGAGGGGTCTTGAGCAGTTCTTC. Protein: CTSRKGPRGLEQFF.